These T cell receptor beta chains were read from a single sample in a study of blood T cell repertoires in COVID-19. Clones were sequenced by immunoSEQ multiplex PCR, and TCRdb holds only the in-frame ones, with some missing. This table has some 260,000 clones, around 84% appearing once. Sequencing used PBMCs or T cells enriched from blood (not recorded which). These receptors were taken from a man aged 25-45 years with acute COVID-19. Both conserved end residues are part of each CDR3. Fields, in order: D gene, clone size, V gene, J gene, CDR3 protein, CDR3 DNA. D genes are given only for firm matches. Clone size is not always given. Where it is, it says once, few, many or a class for expanded clones.

NA	NA	TRBV3-1/TRBV3-2	TRBJ1-1	CASGLWGDTEAFF	TGTGCCAGCGGTTTATGGGGGGACACTGAAGCTTTCTTT
TRBD2	NA	TRBV2	TRBJ2-3	CASSETGGRVDTQYF	TGTGCCAGCAGTGAAACGGGAGGGCGCGTGGATACGCAGTATTTT
TRBD1	NA	TRBV18	TRBJ2-1	CASSPLGQGSRNEQFF	TGTGCCAGCTCACCGTTGGGACAGGGATCTCGGAATGAGCAGTTCTTC
NA	NA	TRBV15	TRBJ1-1	CATSRGLRQGSEAFF	TGTGCCACCAGCAGAGGGCTAAGGCAGGGCTCTGAAGCTTTCTTT
TRBD1	NA	TRBV11-3	TRBJ1-1	CASNPWTGGDTEAFF	TGTGCCAGCAACCCTTGGACAGGGGGGGACACTGAAGCTTTCTTT
NA	few	TRBV11-3	TRBJ1-4	CASSPRLNEKLFF	TGTGCCAGCAGCCCTCGTTTAAATGAAAAACTGTTTTTT
TRBD1	few	TRBV24-1	TRBJ2-3	CATSDGDRGFADTQYF	TGTGCCACCAGTGATGGGGACAGGGGTTTCGCAGATACGCAGTATTTT
NA	NA	TRBV10-2	TRBJ1-1	CASSLSISDPREPEAFF	TGCGCCAGCAGTCTATCCATATCGGACCCTCGGGAACCCGAAGCTTTCTTT
NA	NA	TRBV19	TRBJ1-2	CASSAGGGSSPGYTF	TGTGCCAGTAGTGCCGGGGGGGGTTCATCACCCGGCTACACCTTC
NA	NA	TRBV5-1	TRBJ2-5	CASSSEGGVWETQYF	TGTGCCAGCAGCTCGGAAGGAGGGGTTTGGGAGACCCAGTACTTC
NA	NA	TRBV15	TRBJ1-3	CATSRDNGGLIGNTIYF	TGTGCCACCAGCAGAGATAACGGGGGGCTCATTGGAAACACCATATATTTT
NA	NA	TRBV6-4	TRBJ2-1	CASRRDPGTLNEQFF	TGTGCCAGCAGGCGAGATCCCGGGACTCTCAATGAGCAGTTCTTC
TRBD2	NA	TRBV4-2	TRBJ2-2	CASSQTSGAQSGELFF	TGTGCCAGCAGCCAAACTAGCGGGGCCCAGTCCGGGGAGCTGTTTTTT
TRBD1	NA	TRBV5-4	TRBJ2-2	CASSLVGTVNTGELFF	TGTGCCAGCAGCTTGGTCGGGACAGTGAACACCGGGGAGCTGTTTTTT
NA	NA	TRBV29-1	TRBJ1-2	CSVTPSGQPDGYTF	TGCAGCGTTACGCCATCGGGTCAACCAGATGGCTACACCTTC
NA	NA	TRBV25-1	TRBJ1-2	CASSESGNIGYGYTF	TGTGCCAGCAGTGAATCGGGAAATATCGGCTATGGCTACACCTTC
TRBD1	NA	TRBV9	TRBJ1-1	CASSVLGGQAEAFF	TGTGCCAGCAGCGTTCTAGGGGGCCAGGCTGAAGCTTTCTTT
TRBD2	NA	TRBV14	TRBJ2-5	CASSLGLAGAETQYF	TGTGCCAGCAGCCTCGGACTAGCGGGAGCCGAGACCCAGTACTTC
NA	NA	TRBV29-1	TRBJ1-1	CSVTPFAMNTEAFF	TGCAGCGTTACCCCCTTCGCTATGAACACTGAAGCTTTCTTT
NA	once	TRBV29-1	TRBJ2-3	CSVVSWQSTQYF	TGCAGCGTTGTGTCGTGGCAGTCTACGCAGTATTTT
TRBD1	once	TRBV28	TRBJ1-6	CASSQNRGASPLHF	TGTGCCAGCAGCCAGAACAGGGGGGCTTCACCCCTCCACTTT
TRBD1	once	TRBV28	TRBJ1-2	CASSPGVGQGFGYTF	TGTGCCAGCAGTCCCGGGGTGGGACAGGGTTTCGGCTACACCTTC
NA	NA	TRBV13	TRBJ2-1	CASSYQYNEQFF	TGTGCCAGCAGTTATCAGTACAATGAGCAGTTCTTC
TRBD1	NA	TRBV20-1	TRBJ2-2	CSARVLQGATGELFF	TGCAGTGCTCGTGTGCTACAGGGGGCCACCGGGGAGCTGTTTTTT
TRBD2	NA	TRBV5-3	TRBJ2-2	CARSFEGLAENTGELFF	TGTGCCAGAAGCTTCGAGGGACTAGCGGAAAACACCGGGGAGCTGTTTTTT
NA	NA	TRBV6-5	TRBJ1-2	CASSPPGGGYTF	TGTGCCAGCAGCCCCCCCGGAGGAGGCTACACCTTC
TRBD2	NA	TRBV7-9	TRBJ2-1	CASSSTSGRSDEQFF	TGTGCCAGCAGCTCGACTAGCGGGAGATCGGATGAGCAGTTCTTC
NA	NA	TRBV5-8	TRBJ1-5	CASSLDGAGNQPQHF	TGTGCCAGCAGCCTGGATGGCGCGGGCAATCAGCCCCAGCATTTT
NA	once	TRBV30	TRBJ1-2	CALQESANYGYTF	TGTGCCTTACAGGAAAGTGCTAACTATGGCTACACCTTC